This T cell receptor beta chain was sequenced for a study of T cell responses to AZD1222 COVID-19 vaccine (dated by TCRdb to the early 2020s). For the wider study: AZD1222 recipients with second doses at about 4 weeks or about 12 weeks were pooled, because spike-specific TCR depth and breadth did not differ between schedules. A total of more than 230 trial participants underwent TCR sequencing, of whom 200 to 220 received two doses of AZD1222 and around 25 received two doses of the MenACWY control vaccine. Trial participants were enrolled by age into 18-55, 56-69 and 70-plus year subgroups, with around 140, 26 and 57 TCR-sequenced participants respectively. Results the study describes overall, beyond this receptor: Because no samples from the day 14 peak response were available, repertoires could be characterized only after the peak T cell response. Vaccine-associated CD4 TCRs spanned the whole spike protein, with dominant responses in regions 160-218 and 743-854. Conclusions about previously exposed vaccinees are limited, since just five or six AZD1222 recipients were seropositive for SARS-CoV-2 at baseline. After two AZD1222 doses, both the breadth and the depth of spike-specific TCRs were significantly higher than at day 0 and than in MenACWY recipients. Reportedly, almost half of the unique spike-specific TCRs recognized epitopes lying outside the regions that are mutated in the B.1.351 and B.1.1.7 variants. Participants were mostly white British and included more females than males, and it was suggested by the authors that clonal diversity may have been underestimated. The 56-69-year group was small, and its depth increase did not reach significance, likely because of low power.

The CDR3 regions of human TCRbeta chains were analyzed by immunosequencing. In the source study's methods: TCRs in the repertoires were matched against a reference library of SARS-CoV-2-specific TCRs that had been generated with the MIRA antigen-specificity platform. Breadth was defined as the fraction of unique TCRs that were SARS-CoV-2-associated, and depth was defined as the fraction of total T cells that were SARS-CoV-2-associated. Each spike-specific TCR was assigned to its reactive spike region and to a CD4 or CD8 class using the MIRA data. Log10-transformed breadth and depth values were compared by one-way ANOVA with Sidak's multiple comparisons tests. Sourced from immuneACCESS, this table was stored by TCRdb with only in-frame sequences that have V and J called. A share of the clones is absent; for the studies checked, an unresolved V gene accounts for under half, and the remainder has no known explanation. The V and J calls and clone size come from that table; D and trimming were worked out from the DNA. The sample table contains about 88,000 clones; only one count was recorded for under 95% of them. Approximately 5.2% of the sample is in the top ten clones.

This sample's time point label indicates: baseline before first vaccination. Vaccinee samples came from UK trials COV001 and COV002, including a single-blind randomized controlled phase 2/3 trial of AZD1222 (ChAdOx1 nCoV-19) in healthy adults. For TCRbeta chain sequencing, PBMC samples were collected from trial participants at day 0 and at day 28 after the second dose. Trimming takes 0 bases off V and 5 bases off J; junction bases not matched to a gene: 14. CDR1 SGHTA and CDR2 FQGNSA were looked up in the germline V gene. Measured from the cysteine to the phenylalanine, the CDR3 is 19 residues long. The CDR3 DNA has 57 bases and is translated from base 1. A word on this clone: Its antigen has not been determined. Per-nucleotide qualities are absent, and no much larger clonotype sits a single base away.

The clonotype originates from an adult in good health. The sample consisted of peripheral blood, taken on day 0 of AZD1222 vaccination. The chain is assembled from TRBV7-2 and TRBJ2-2; the junction holds 8 bases that match TRBD2. The CDR3 sequence is CASSLAVAGSPVGTGELFF. The nucleotides are TGTGCCAGCAGCTTAGCGGTAGCGGGAAGCCCCGTGGGAACCGGGGAGCTGTTTTTT.